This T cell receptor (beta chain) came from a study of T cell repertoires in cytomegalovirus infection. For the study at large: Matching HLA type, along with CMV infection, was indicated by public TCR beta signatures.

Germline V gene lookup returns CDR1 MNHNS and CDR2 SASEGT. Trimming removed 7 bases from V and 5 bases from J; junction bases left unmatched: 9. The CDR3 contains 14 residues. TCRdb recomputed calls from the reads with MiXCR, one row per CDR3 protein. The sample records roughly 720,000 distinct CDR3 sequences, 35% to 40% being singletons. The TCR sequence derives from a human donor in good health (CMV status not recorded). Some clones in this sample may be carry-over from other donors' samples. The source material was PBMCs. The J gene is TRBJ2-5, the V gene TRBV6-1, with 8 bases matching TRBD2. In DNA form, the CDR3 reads TGTGCCAGCACCCTTAGCGGGGAGGCGGAGACCCAGTACTTC. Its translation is CASTLSGEAETQYF.